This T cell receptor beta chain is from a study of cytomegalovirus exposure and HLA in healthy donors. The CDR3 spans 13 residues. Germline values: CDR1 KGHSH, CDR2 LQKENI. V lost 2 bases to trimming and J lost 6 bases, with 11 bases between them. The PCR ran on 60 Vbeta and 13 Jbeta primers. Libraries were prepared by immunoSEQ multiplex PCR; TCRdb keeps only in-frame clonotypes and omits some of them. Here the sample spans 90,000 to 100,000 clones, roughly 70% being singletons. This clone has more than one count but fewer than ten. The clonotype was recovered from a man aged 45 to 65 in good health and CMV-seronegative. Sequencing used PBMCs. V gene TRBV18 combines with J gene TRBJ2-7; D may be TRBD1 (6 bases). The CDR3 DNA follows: TGTGCCAGCTCACCAAACAGGGCGTCCGAGCAGTACTTC. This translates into CASSPNRASEQYF.